This is a list of T cell receptor beta chains from one sample in a study of blood T cell repertoires in COVID-19. Sequenced by immunoSEQ multiplex PCR; TCRdb stores in-frame clones only, minus some. The repertoire consists of about 75,000 clones, with 88% occurring once and the leading ten covering approximately 45%. Source material: peripheral blood. The receptors come from a human donor in a cohort sampled during active COVID-19. The CDR3 runs from the conserved cysteine through the conserved F or W. The order of the fields is V gene, D gene, J gene, clone size, CDR3 protein, CDR3 DNA. The D gene is left open where the match is weak. Where a row states a size, it is once, few, many or the class of an expanded clone; other rows omit it.

V: TRBV10-3; D: TRBD1; J: TRBJ1-1; size: -; CDR3: CAISESGRDRELETEAFF; DNA: TGTGCCATCAGTGAGTCGGGGAGGGACAGGGAGTTGGAAACTGAAGCTTTCTTT
V: TRBV30; D: TRBD1; J: TRBJ1-4; size: few; CDR3: CAWRGQAEKLFF; DNA: TGTGCCTGGAGGGGACAGGCTGAAAAACTGTTTTTT
V: TRBV12-3/TRBV12-4; D: -; J: TRBJ1-2; size: -; CDR3: CASSLLGDRGYTF; DNA: TGTGCCAGCAGTTTACTCGGGGATCGAGGCTACACCTTC
V: TRBV7-2; D: TRBD2; J: TRBJ2-5; size: -; CDR3: CASSLSTSGGQETQYF; DNA: TGTGCCAGCAGCTTATCGACTAGCGGGGGCCAAGAGACCCAGTACTTC
V: TRBV20-1; D: -; J: TRBJ1-2; size: -; CDR3: CSANRDHGYTF; DNA: TGCAGTGCTAACAGGGACCATGGCTACACCTTC
V: TRBV11-2; D: -; J: TRBJ1-3; size: once; CDR3: CASSYETGSGNTIYF; DNA: TGTGCCAGCAGCTACGAAACAGGGTCTGGAAACACCATATATTTT
V: TRBV18; D: -; J: TRBJ1-2; size: -; CDR3: CASSPPTGSYGYTF; DNA: TGTGCCAGCTCACCACCTACGGGGTCATATGGCTACACCTTC
V: TRBV7-9; D: -; J: TRBJ1-2; size: -; CDR3: CASSLTTGVYGYTF; DNA: TGTGCCAGCAGCCTCACGACGGGAGTCTATGGCTACACCTTC
V: TRBV27; D: TRBD1; J: TRBJ1-1; size: -; CDR3: CASSRTGLNTEAFF; DNA: TGTGCCAGCAGTCGGACAGGATTGAACACTGAAGCTTTCTTT
V: TRBV21-1; D: -; J: TRBJ2-3; size: -; CDR3: CASSKYHRRTDTQYF; DNA: TGTGCCAGCAGCAAATATCACAGACGCACAGATACGCAGTATTTT
V: TRBV7-2; D: -; J: TRBJ1-5; size: -; CDR3: CASSLGGVNQPQHF; DNA: TGTGCCAGCAGCTTGGGGGGGGTCAATCAGCCCCAGCATTTT
V: TRBV18; D: -; J: TRBJ1-2; size: -; CDR3: CASSTGMGATTNYGYTF; DNA: TGTGCCAGCTCAACCGGGATGGGCGCCACAACTAACTATGGCTACACCTTC
V: TRBV3-1/TRBV3-2; D: -; J: TRBJ2-1; size: -; CDR3: CASRRDSYNEQFF; DNA: TGTGCCAGCAGACGGGACTCATACAATGAGCAGTTCTTC
V: TRBV5-1; D: -; J: TRBJ2-3; size: -; CDR3: CASSFGGAVGDTQYF; DNA: TGCGCCAGCAGCTTTGGGGGGGCCGTTGGAGATACGCAGTATTTT
V: TRBV4-1; D: -; J: TRBJ1-5; size: -; CDR3: CASSPGFEGAQPQHF; DNA: TGCGCCAGCAGCCCCGGCTTTGAGGGCGCCCAGCCCCAGCATTTT
V: TRBV7-6; D: TRBD2; J: TRBJ2-7; size: -; CDR3: CASGYREVGLYF; DNA: TGTGCCAGCGGATATCGGGAGGTCGGTTTGTACTTC
V: TRBV28; D: -; J: TRBJ2-1; size: -; CDR3: CASSLSRLGQFF; DNA: TGTGCCAGCAGTTTATCCCGACTTGGGCAGTTCTTC
V: TRBV5-1; D: -; J: TRBJ2-5; size: -; CDR3: CASSLVGGETQYF; DNA: TGCGCCAGCAGCTTGGTTGGAGGAGAGACCCAGTACTTC
V: TRBV24-1; D: -; J: TRBJ2-3; size: -; CDR3: CATSDLGQGHIVGTQYF; DNA: TGTGCCACCAGTGATTTGGGGCAGGGCCACATCGTGGGTACGCAGTATTTT
V: TRBV25-1; D: TRBD1; J: TRBJ1-6; size: -; CDR3: CASSGPGTGTSPLHF; DNA: TGTGCCAGCAGCGGCCCCGGGACAGGGACCTCACCCCTCCACTTT
V: TRBV4-3; D: -; J: TRBJ2-3; size: -; CDR3: CASSRSPSTDTQYF; DNA: TGCGCCAGCAGCCGAAGCCCGTCTACAGATACGCAGTATTTT
V: TRBV7-2; D: -; J: TRBJ1-2; size: -; CDR3: CASSLDFQGNGYTF; DNA: TGTGCCAGCAGCTTAGATTTTCAGGGAAATGGCTACACCTTC
V: TRBV18; D: TRBD2; J: TRBJ2-1; size: -; CDR3: CASSMTLAGDNEQFF; DNA: TGTGCCAGCTCAATGACTTTAGCGGGAGACAATGAGCAGTTCTTC
V: TRBV19; D: -; J: TRBJ2-2; size: -; CDR3: CASSTRRGYTGELFF; DNA: TGTGCCAGTAGTACCCGTCGAGGTTACACCGGGGAGCTGTTTTTT
V: TRBV6-2/TRBV6-3; D: -; J: TRBJ2-7; size: -; CDR3: CASSQPSVRQYF; DNA: TGTGCCAGCAGTCAACCGTCCGTTAGGCAGTACTTC
V: TRBV6-5; D: TRBD1; J: TRBJ2-1; size: -; CDR3: CASETGGYYNEQFF; DNA: TGTGCCAGCGAGACAGGGGGCTACTACAATGAGCAGTTCTTC
V: TRBV28; D: -; J: TRBJ1-5; size: -; CDR3: CASSLQGRVGFNGNQPQHF; DNA: TGTGCCAGCAGTTTACAAGGCAGGGTCGGGTTTAACGGCAATCAGCCCCAGCATTTT
V: TRBV2; D: -; J: TRBJ1-1; size: -; CDR3: CASTGRGTEAFF; DNA: TGTGCCAGCACGGGTCGGGGCACTGAAGCTTTCTTT
V: TRBV19; D: TRBD1; J: TRBJ1-1; size: -; CDR3: CASSPGQGYTEAFF; DNA: TGTGCCAGTAGTCCAGGACAGGGTTACACTGAAGCTTTCTTT
V: TRBV19; D: TRBD1; J: TRBJ1-2; size: -; CDR3: CASSIRTGGRMSYGYTF; DNA: TGTGCCAGTAGTATAAGGACAGGGGGCAGGATGTCCTATGGCTACACCTTC
V: TRBV3-1/TRBV3-2; D: TRBD1; J: TRBJ1-2; size: -; CDR3: CASSQGQIPNYGYTF; DNA: TGTGCCAGCAGCCAGGGACAGATCCCAAACTATGGCTACACCTTC
V: TRBV5-1; D: TRBD1; J: TRBJ1-3; size: -; CDR3: CASTPDRASGNTIYF; DNA: TGCGCCAGCACTCCAGACAGGGCTTCTGGAAACACCATATATTTT
V: TRBV28; D: -; J: TRBJ1-1; size: once; CDR3: CASTRPGIMNTEAFF; DNA: TGTGCCAGCACCCGTCCCGGTATAATGAACACTGAAGCTTTCTTT
V: TRBV12-3/TRBV12-4; D: -; J: TRBJ1-5; size: -; CDR3: CASTEIGVQPQHF; DNA: TGTGCCAGCACTGAAATAGGGGTTCAGCCCCAGCATTTT
V: TRBV28; D: -; J: TRBJ1-4; size: -; CDR3: CATTTGLEKLFF; DNA: TGTGCCACCACAACAGGGTTGGAAAAACTGTTTTTT
V: TRBV12-3/TRBV12-4; D: -; J: TRBJ2-1; size: -; CDR3: CASSLANYNEQFF; DNA: TGTGCCAGCAGCCTAGCGAACTACAATGAGCAGTTCTTC
V: TRBV7-2; D: TRBD2; J: TRBJ2-7; size: -; CDR3: CASSLIAGDVSVEQYF; DNA: TGTGCCAGCAGTCTTATAGCGGGAGACGTTAGTGTGGAGCAGTACTTC
V: TRBV2; D: TRBD1; J: TRBJ2-2; size: few; CDR3: CASRGTGRDTGELFF; DNA: TGTGCCAGCAGGGGGACAGGGCGGGACACCGGGGAGCTGTTTTTT
V: TRBV2; D: -; J: TRBJ2-2; size: -; CDR3: CASSVYGNTGELFF; DNA: TGTGCCAGCAGTGTTTACGGGAACACCGGGGAGCTGTTTTTT
V: TRBV4-1; D: -; J: TRBJ2-5; size: -; CDR3: CASSRSPEETQYF; DNA: TGCGCCAGCAGCCGATCGCCAGAAGAGACCCAGTACTTC
V: TRBV24-1; D: TRBD2; J: TRBJ2-5; size: -; CDR3: CATSESGREETQYF; DNA: TGTGCCACCAGTGAATCTGGGAGGGAAGAGACCCAGTACTTC
V: TRBV2; D: TRBD2; J: TRBJ2-2; size: -; CDR3: CASSRLGLPNTGELFF; DNA: TGTGCCAGCAGTCGCTTGGGACTACCAAACACCGGGGAGCTGTTTTTT
V: TRBV6-2/TRBV6-3; D: TRBD1; J: TRBJ1-5; size: -; CDR3: CASSRQGIQPQHF; DNA: TGTGCCAGCAGCCGACAGGGTATTCAGCCCCAGCATTTT
V: TRBV7-2; D: TRBD2; J: TRBJ2-3; size: -; CDR3: CASSPPGASGLGDTQYF; DNA: TGTGCCAGCAGCCCCCCGGGTGCTAGCGGCTTGGGGGATACGCAGTATTTT
V: TRBV11-2; D: -; J: TRBJ2-4; size: once; CDR3: CAHEGGLAGILAKNIQYF; DNA: TGTGCGCACGAAGGGGGTCTCGCAGGGATCTTAGCCAAAAACATTCAGTACTTC